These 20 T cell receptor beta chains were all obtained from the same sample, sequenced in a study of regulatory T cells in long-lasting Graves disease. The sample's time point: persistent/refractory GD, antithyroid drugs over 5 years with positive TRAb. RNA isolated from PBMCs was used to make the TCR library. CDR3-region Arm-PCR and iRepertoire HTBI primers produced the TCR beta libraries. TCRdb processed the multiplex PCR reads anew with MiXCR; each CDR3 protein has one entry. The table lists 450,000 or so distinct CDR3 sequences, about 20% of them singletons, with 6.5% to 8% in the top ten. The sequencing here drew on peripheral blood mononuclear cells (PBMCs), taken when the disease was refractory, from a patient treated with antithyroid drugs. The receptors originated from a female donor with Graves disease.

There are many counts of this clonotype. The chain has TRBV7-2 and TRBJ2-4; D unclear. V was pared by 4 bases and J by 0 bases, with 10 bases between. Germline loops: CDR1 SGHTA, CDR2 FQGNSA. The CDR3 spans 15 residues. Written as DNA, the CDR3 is TGTGCCAGCAGCTCCGAATACCTAGCCAAAAACATTCAGTACTTC. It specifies CASSSEYLAKNIQYF.

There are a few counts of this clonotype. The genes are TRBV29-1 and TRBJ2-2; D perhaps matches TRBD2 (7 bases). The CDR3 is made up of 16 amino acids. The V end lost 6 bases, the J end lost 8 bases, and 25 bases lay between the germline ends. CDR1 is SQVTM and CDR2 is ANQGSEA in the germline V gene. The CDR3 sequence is CSVEGGTGHNPGELFF. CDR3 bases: TGCAGCGTGGAGGGGGGGACGGGACACAACCCTGGGGAGCTGTTTTTT.

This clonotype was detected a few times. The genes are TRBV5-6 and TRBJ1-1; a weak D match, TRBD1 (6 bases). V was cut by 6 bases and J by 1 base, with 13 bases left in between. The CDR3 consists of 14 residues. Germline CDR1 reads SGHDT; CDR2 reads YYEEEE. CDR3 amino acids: CASTYGTPNTEAFF. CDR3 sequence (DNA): TGTGCCAGCACGTACGGGACACCGAACACTGAAGCTTTCTTT. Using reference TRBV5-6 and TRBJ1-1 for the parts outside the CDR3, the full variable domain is DAGVTQSPTHLIKTRGQQVTLRCSPKSGHDTVSWYQQALGQGPQFIFQYYEEEERQRGNFPDRFSGHQFPNYSSELNVNALLLGDSALYLCASTYGTPNTEAFFGQGTRLTVV.

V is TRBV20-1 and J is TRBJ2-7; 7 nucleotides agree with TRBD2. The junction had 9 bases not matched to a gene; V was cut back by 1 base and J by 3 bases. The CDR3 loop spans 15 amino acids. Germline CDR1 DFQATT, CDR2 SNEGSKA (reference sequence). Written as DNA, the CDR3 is TGCAGTGCTAGAGGATTCGGGGGAGGGCTCTACGAGCAGTACTTC. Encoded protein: CSARGFGGGLYEQYF.

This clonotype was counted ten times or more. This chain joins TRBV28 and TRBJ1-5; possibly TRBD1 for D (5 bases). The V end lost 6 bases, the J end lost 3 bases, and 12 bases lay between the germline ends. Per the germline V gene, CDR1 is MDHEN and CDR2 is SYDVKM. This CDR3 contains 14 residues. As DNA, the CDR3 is TGTGCCAGCAGGCTTCAGGGAATCAATCAGCCCCAGCATTTT. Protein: CASRLQGINQPQHF. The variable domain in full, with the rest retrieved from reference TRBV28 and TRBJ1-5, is DVKVTQSSRYLVKRTGEKVFLECVQDMDHENMFWYRQDPGLGLRLIYFSYDVKMKEKGDIPEGYSVSREKKERFSLILESASTNQTSMYLCASRLQGINQPQHFGDGTRLSIL.

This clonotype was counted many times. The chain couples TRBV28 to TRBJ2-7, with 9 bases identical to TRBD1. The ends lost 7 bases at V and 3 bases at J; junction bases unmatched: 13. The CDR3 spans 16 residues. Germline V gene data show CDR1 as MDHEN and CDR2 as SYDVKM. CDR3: CASTPGLGTGYYEQYF. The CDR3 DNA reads TGTGCCAGCACCCCAGGGCTCGGGACAGGGTACTACGAGCAGTACTTC.

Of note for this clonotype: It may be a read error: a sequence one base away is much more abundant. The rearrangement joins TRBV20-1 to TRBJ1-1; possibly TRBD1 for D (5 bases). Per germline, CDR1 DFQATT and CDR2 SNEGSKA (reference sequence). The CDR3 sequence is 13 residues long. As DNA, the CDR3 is TGCAGTGCTAGGTTCAGGCGGGGGACTGAAGCTCTCTTT. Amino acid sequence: CSARFRRGTEALF.

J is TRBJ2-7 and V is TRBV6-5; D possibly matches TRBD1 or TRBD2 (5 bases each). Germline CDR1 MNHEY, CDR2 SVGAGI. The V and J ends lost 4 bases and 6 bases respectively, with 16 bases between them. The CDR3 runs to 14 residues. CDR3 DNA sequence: TGTGCCAGCAGTTCCGTGGGACCGCAGGGCGAGCAGTACTTC. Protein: CASSSVGPQGEQYF.

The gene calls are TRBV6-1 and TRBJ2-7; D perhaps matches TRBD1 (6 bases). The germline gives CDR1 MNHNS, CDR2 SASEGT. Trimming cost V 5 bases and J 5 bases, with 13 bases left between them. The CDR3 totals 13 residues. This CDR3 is CASSITGFHEQYF. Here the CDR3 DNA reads TGTGCCAGCAGTATTACAGGGTTCCACGAGCAGTACTTC.

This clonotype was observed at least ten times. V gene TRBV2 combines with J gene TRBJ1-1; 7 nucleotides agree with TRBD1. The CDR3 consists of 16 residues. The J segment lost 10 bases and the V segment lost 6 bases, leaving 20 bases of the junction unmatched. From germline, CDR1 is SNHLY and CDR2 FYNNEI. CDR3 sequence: CASRKLGWDSPIPAFF. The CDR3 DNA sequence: TGTGCCAGCAGAAAACTAGGATGGGACAGCCCGATTCCAGCTTTCTTT.

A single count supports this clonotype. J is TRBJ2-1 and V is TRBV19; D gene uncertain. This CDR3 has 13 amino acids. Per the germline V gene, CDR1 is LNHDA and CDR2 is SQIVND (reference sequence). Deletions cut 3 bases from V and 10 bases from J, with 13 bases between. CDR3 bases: TGTGCCAGTAGTATTGACGACCCCCGAGAGCAGTTCTTC. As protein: CASSIDDPREQFF.

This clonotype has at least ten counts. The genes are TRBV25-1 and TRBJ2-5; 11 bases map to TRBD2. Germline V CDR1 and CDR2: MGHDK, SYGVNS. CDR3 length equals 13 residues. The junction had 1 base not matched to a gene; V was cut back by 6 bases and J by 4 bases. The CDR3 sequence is CASRLAGVETQYF. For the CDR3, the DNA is TGTGCCAGCAGACTAGCGGGAGTAGAGACCCAGTACTTC.

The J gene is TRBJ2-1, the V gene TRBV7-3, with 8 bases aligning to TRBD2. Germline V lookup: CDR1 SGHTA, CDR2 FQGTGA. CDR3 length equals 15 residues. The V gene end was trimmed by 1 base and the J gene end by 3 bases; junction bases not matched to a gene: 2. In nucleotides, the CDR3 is TGTGCCAGCAGCTTAAGCCTAGCGGGCTACAATGAGCAGTTCTTC. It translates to CASSLSLAGYNEQFF.

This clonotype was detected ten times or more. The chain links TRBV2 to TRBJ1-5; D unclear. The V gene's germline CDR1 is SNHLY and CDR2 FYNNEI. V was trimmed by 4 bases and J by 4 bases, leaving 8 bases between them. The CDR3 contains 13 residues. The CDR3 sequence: CASSGVRNQPQHF. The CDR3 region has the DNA TGTGCCAGCAGTGGAGTAAGAAATCAGCCCCAGCATTTT.

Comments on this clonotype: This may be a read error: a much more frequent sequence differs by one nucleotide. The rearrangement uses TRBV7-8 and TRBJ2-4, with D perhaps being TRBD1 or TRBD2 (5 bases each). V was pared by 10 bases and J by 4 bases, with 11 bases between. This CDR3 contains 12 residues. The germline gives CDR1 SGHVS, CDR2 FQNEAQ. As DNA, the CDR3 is TGTGCCATCGGGACCCTGAAAAACATTCAGTACTTC. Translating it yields CAIGTLKNIQYF.

CDR3 nucleotide sequence: TGTGCCAGCAGTCTACAGGTGCTCTCCTACAATGAGCAGTTCTTC. This translates into CASSLQVLSYNEQFF. The gene calls are TRBV6-1 and TRBJ2-1; tentative D call: TRBD1 (5 bases). Germline CDR1 reads MNHNS; CDR2 reads SASEGT. The CDR3 is 15 amino acids. Trimming removed 5 bases from V and 0 bases from J, with 11 bases in between.

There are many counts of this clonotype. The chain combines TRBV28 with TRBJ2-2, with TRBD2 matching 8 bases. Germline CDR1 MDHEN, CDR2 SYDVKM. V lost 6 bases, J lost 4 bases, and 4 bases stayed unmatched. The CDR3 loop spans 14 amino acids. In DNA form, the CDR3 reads TGTGCCAGCAGGGTACTAGCGGTCACCGGGGAGCTGTTTTTT. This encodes CASRVLAVTGELFF.

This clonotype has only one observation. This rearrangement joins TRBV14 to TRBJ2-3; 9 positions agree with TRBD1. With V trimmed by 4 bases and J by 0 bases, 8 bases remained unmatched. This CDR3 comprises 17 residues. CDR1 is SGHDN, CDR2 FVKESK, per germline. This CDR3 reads CASSPGTGYGSTDTQYF. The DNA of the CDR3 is TGTGCCAGCAGCCCTGGGACAGGGTATGGAAGCACAGATACGCAGTATTTT.

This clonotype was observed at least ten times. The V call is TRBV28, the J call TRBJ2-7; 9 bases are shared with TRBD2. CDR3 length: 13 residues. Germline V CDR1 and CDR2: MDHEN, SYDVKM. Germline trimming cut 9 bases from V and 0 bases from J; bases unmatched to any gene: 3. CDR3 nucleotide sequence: TGTGCCAGTATTAGCGGGGGCTCCTACGAGCAGTACTTC. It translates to CASISGGSYEQYF.

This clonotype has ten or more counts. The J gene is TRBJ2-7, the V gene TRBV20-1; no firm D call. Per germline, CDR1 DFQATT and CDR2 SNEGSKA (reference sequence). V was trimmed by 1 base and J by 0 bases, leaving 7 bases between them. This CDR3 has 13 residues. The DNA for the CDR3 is TGCAGTGCTAGAGTCGGCAGCTCCTACGAGCAGTACTTC. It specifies CSARVGSSYEQYF.